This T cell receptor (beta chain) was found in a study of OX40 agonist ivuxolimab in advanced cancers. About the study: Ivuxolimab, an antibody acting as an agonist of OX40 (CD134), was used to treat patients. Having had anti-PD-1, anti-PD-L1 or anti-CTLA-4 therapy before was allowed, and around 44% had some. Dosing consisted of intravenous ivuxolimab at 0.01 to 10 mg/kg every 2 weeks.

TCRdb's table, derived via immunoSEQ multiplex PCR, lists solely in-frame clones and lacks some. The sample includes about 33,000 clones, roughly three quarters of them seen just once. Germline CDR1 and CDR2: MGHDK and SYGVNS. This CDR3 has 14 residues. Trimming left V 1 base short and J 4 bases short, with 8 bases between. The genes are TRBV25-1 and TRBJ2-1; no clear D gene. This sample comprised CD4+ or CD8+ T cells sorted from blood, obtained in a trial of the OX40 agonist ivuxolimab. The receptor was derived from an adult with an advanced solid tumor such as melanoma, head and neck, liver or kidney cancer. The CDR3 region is CASSEWGKYNEQFF. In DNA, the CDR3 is TGTGCCAGCAGTGAATGGGGAAAATACAATGAGCAGTTCTTC.